This is a list of T cell receptor beta chains from one sample in a study of blood T cells in healthy people across ages. TCRdb ran MiXCR on the 5' RACE reads and lists one entry per CDR3 protein. The table includes 1.8 million or so distinct CDR3 sequences, around 42% detected once. Sequencing used blood. Source of these receptors: a human donor in good health. Each CDR3 is given with its conserved first and last residue. Fields, in order: clone size, D gene, V gene, CDR3 protein. D genes are given only for firm matches. A clone size is listed for some rows: how often the clone was seen (once, few, many), or a class if it is expanded.

abundance: few; d_gene: TRBD2; v_gene: TRBV2; CDR3aa: CASSYTSGGMSTQYF
abundance: .; d_gene: TRBD1; v_gene: TRBV20-1; CDR3aa: CSARDIVSGGNYGYTF
abundance: .; d_gene: TRBD2; v_gene: TRBV4-3; CDR3aa: CASSQGAGGDQETQYF
abundance: .; d_gene: TRBD2; v_gene: TRBV3-1; CDR3aa: CASSQGGGLGLDTQYF
abundance: few; d_gene: TRBD1; v_gene: TRBV20-1; CDR3aa: CSVPGQQGETQYF
abundance: few; d_gene: .; v_gene: TRBV24-1; CDR3aa: CATSDPPGPHHNEQFF
abundance: .; d_gene: TRBD1; v_gene: TRBV28; CDR3aa: CASSFRTGSITYEQYF
abundance: .; d_gene: .; v_gene: TRBV20-1; CDR3aa: CGASGRADTEAFF
abundance: .; d_gene: TRBD1; v_gene: TRBV7-2; CDR3aa: CASSPTGAEKLFF
abundance: few; d_gene: .; v_gene: TRBV12-5; CDR3aa: CASGPNYEQYF
abundance: .; d_gene: TRBD1; v_gene: TRBV28; CDR3aa: CASSRDRNTGTQYF
abundance: .; d_gene: TRBD2; v_gene: TRBV5-8; CDR3aa: CASSRPGLAGITDTQYF
abundance: few; d_gene: .; v_gene: TRBV7-2; CDR3aa: CASSLDFPGDTQYF
abundance: few; d_gene: .; v_gene: TRBV7-6; CDR3aa: CASSFPFGGQGTQYF
abundance: few; d_gene: .; v_gene: TRBV4-1; CDR3aa: CASKGPTEEKLFF